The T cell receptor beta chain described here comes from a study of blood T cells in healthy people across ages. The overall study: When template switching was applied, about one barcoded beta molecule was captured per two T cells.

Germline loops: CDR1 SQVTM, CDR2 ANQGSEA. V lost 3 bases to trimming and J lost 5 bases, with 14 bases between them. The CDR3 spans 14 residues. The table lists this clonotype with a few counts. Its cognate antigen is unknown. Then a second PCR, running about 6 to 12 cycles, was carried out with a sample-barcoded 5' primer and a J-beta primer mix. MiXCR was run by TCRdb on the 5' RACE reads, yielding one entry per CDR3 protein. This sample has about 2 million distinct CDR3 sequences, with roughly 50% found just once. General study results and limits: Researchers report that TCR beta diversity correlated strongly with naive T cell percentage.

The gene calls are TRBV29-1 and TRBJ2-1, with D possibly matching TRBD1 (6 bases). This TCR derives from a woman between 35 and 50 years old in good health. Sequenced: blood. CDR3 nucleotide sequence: TGCAGCGTTGAGGGGACATGGCCGCACAATGAGCAGTTCTTC. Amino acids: CSVEGTWPHNEQFF.